The clone carrying this TCR beta chain was counted ten times or more. This specimen belongs to a study of tumor-infiltrating lymphocytes in oesophageal squamous cell carcinoma. Germline CDR1 reads SGHRS; CDR2 reads YFSETQ. CDR3 length equals 14 residues. The V and J ends lost 2 bases and 8 bases respectively, with 13 bases between them. From the PCR reads, TCRdb called clonotypes with MiXCR, one entry per CDR3 protein. The sample lists 15,000 to 20,000 distinct CDR3 sequences; about 38% were seen once. The gene calls are TRBV5-1 and TRBJ1-4; D perhaps matches TRBD1 (5 bases). The receptor's source is a male donor with esophageal squamous cell carcinoma. Sequenced material: normal esophageal tissue next to the tumor. The CDR3 loop reads CASSLGPGLEKLFF. The CDR3 nucleotides read TGCGCCAGCAGCTTAGGCCCAGGGTTAGAAAAACTGTTTTTT. Full variable domain (remainder filled in from reference TRBV5-1 and TRBJ1-4): KAGVTQTPRYLIKTRGQQVTLSCSPISGHRSVSWYQQTPGQGLQFLFEYFSETQRNKGNFPGRFSGRQFSNSRSEMNVSTLELGDSALYLCASSLGPGLEKLFFGSGTQLSVL.